This TCR beta chain was profiled in a study of STAT5B mutations in CD4+ large granular lymphocyte leukemia. The V segment lost 0 bases and the J segment 4 bases; nucleotides outside the gene matches: 4. Per the germline V gene, CDR1 is SGDLS and CDR2 is YYNGEE. The CDR3 is 15 amino acids. The assay was run at survey level. Measured with immunoSEQ multiplex PCR; TCRdb has only the in-frame clones, and not every one. The sample has approximately 36,000 clones, about four fifths seen once. The TCR originated in a human donor in good health. Sequenced material: CD4+ T cells from blood buffy coats. The rearrangement joins TRBV9 to TRBJ2-3, with TRBD2 identical over 8 bases. The CDR3 bases are TGTGCCAGCAGCGTAGCCTTAGCGGGATCAGATACGCAGTATTTT. It specifies CASSVALAGSDTQYF.